The entry below describes one TCR beta chain. Its antigen is currently not known. No base-level quality is on record; no much larger clone is a single base apart. Using the deep immunoSEQ assay, TCR CDR3 regions were amplified from genomic DNA by multiplex PCR. Extracted genomic DNA from each cell subset was spread evenly across all wells of several immunoSEQ 96-well plates, with each plate serving as a replicate. For sorted subsets, approximately 200 ng of genomic DNA, equivalent to some 33,000 T cell genomes, went into each replicate PCR. Purified libraries were quantified with a Qubit 3.0 fluorometer, sized on a Bioanalyzer 2100, and re-quantified with the KAPA Library Quantification kit. Every immunoSEQ 96-well plate was sequenced on a separate single-read 150-cycle Illumina NextSeq 550 flow cell. The paper's data handling went like this. The immunoSEQ output contained only junctional sequences without quality scores, so filtering could not match that applied to full-length reads. Sequences were annotated with PyIR, a Python wrapper for IgBLAST v1.9, using IMGT germline references to assign V/J genes and CDR3. Reads were filtered out if the reads had weak V/J assignments (E-value above 1e-6), no CDR3, stop codons, out-of-frame junctions, or ambiguous translated residues. V3J clonotypes were defined by identical inferred V gene, J gene, and CDR3 amino acid sequence. The percentage overlap between two repertoires was calculated by dividing the number of shared unique clonotypes by the size of the smaller repertoire. Three approaches were used to assess repertoire richness: RTK rarefaction, the Chao1 estimator, and Recon v2.1 estimates of unobserved clonotypes. For all TCRbeta clonotypes obtained by the gDNA method from a few donors, generation probabilities were computed with OLGA. In TCRdb, the immuneACCESS table is reduced to in-frame sequences with V and J assigned. These tables do not hold every clone; where another copy was compared, an unresolved V gene accounts for under half, and the others remain unexplained. Clonal size and the V and J genes are those of that table, whereas D and trimming came from the DNA. The sample records 1.5 million to 2.5 million clones, less than 95% of which are singletons. The top ten hold around 1.2% of the sample.

CD8 naive samples were CD45RO-negative cells positively selected for CCR7, giving a CD45RA+CCR7+ population that excluded TemRA cells. The donors were healthy, HIV-negative adults who had no recently reported acute infections or vaccinations. Every donor was a Caucasian adult residing in Nashville, Tennessee, USA. Blood was obtained by leukapheresis, after which PBMCs were separated by Ficoll-Histopaque density gradient centrifugation and cryopreserved in liquid nitrogen vapor phase. Analytical flow cytometry was used to check the purity and quantity of each magnetically sorted T cell population. From each sorted fraction, genomic DNA was isolated and quantified by UV absorbance on a Nanodrop 2000c. Clipping removes 2 bases from V and 3 bases from J, with 1 as the unmatched junction base count. The CDR1 and CDR2 encoded by the germline V gene are MNHEY and SVGAGI. The CDR3 holds 16 amino acids from the cysteine to the phenylalanine. Left in the record is the CDR3 DNA by itself, 48 bases read in frame from the first base.

This record comes from a study of shared clonotypes between healthy human individuals (dated by TCRdb to 2020 to 2022). A note on the overall study: A couple of women and three men aged 18 to 49 years were included in the cohort. For each donor, three plates each were used for CD4 naive and CD4 memory, two plates were used for CD8 naive, and one plate was used for CD8 memory. The study deeply sequenced blood TCR repertoires of five healthy adults to estimate repertoire size and the extent of clonotype sharing between individuals. To increase sequencing depth and limit assay-specific biases, different laboratories used diverse techniques to prepare libraries and sequence TCR repertoires. Leukapheresis yielded between about 0.85 and 10 billion PBMCs per donor. The paper's findings and limits, for the study overall: Larger estimated clonotype richness was generally found for naive subsets than for memory subsets. Sharing across several donors was observed for approximately 5% of naive CD4, about 3.2% of naive CD8, roughly 2.4% of memory CD4, and less than 0.45% of memory CD8 clonotypes. The genetic and exposure-history diversity represented was limited by the small number of donors. Compared with non-shared clonotypes, the clonotypes found in all four sorted-subset donors had higher generation probabilities. Rarefaction of sorted-subset datasets indicated incomplete sequencing despite the large sequencing depth. Only blood was sampled, and tissue TCR repertoires likely differ from those in blood. Pairwise subsampling indicated that sequencing depth was expected to affect the degree of clonotype sharing among donors.

This chain joins TRBV6-5 to TRBJ2-2, with 12 middle bases fitting TRBD2. Sequenced material: naive CD8+ T cells sorted from blood. The cell subset or site label on this specimen signifies: CD45RA+CCR7+. The TCR comes from a man aged 18-30 years in good health. The nucleotide sequence reads TGTGCCAGCAGTTACGGACTAGCGGGATACACCGGGGAGCTGTTTTTT. It translates to CASSYGLAGYTGELFF.